The 26 T cell receptor beta chains given below trace back to one sample, sequenced in a study of blood T cell repertoires in COVID-19. Profiled with immunoSEQ multiplex PCR; TCRdb holds only in-frame clones, not every one. The sample lists 30,000 to 35,000 clones; more than 75% were seen once. Input material: peripheral blood. These receptors originate from a human donor in a cohort sampled during active COVID-19.

The genes are TRBV7-2 and TRBJ1-4; the D gene is possibly TRBD1 (6 bases). CDR3 length: 14 amino acids. The germline gives CDR1 SGHTA, CDR2 FQGNSA. V lost 5 bases, J lost 8 bases, and 15 bases lay in between. This CDR3 reads CASSPGQIGEKLFF. CDR3 nucleotide sequence: TGTGCCAGCAGCCCGGGACAAATTGGGGAAAAACTGTTTTTT.

V usage is TRBV5-1 and J usage is TRBJ2-5, with a possible D match to TRBD2 (6 bases). The CDR3 extends over 15 amino acids. V lost 1 base and J 9 bases, leaving 19 bases between the germline ends. CDR1 is SGHRS, CDR2 YFSETQ, per germline. CDR3 protein: CASSLTGGTSPPQYF. DNA of the CDR3: TGCGCCAGCAGCTTGACCGGCGGGACTTCCCCTCCCCAGTACTTC. Complete variable domain (other parts from reference TRBV5-1 and TRBJ2-5): KAGVTQTPRYLIKTRGQQVTLSCSPISGHRSVSWYQQTPGQGLQFLFEYFSETQRNKGNFPGRFSGRQFSNSRSEMNVSTLELGDSALYLCASSLTGGTSPPQYFGPGTRLLVL.

This chain uses TRBV28 with TRBJ2-6; the match to TRBD1 covers 7 bases. V dropped 7 bases and J dropped 4; count of bases not matched to a gene: 19. Germline V lookup: CDR1 MDHEN, CDR2 SYDVKM. The CDR3 is 19 amino acids. The CDR3 loop is CASTEPRDSPMLGANVLTF. The CDR3, as DNA: TGTGCCAGCACCGAACCCCGGGACAGCCCCATGTTGGGGGCCAACGTCCTGACTTTC.

This clone was recorded once. The CDR3 sequence is CASSLILAGTDTQYF. The DNA of the CDR3 is TGTGCCAGCAGCTTAATTTTAGCGGGGACAGATACGCAGTATTTT. V usage is TRBV11-2 and J usage is TRBJ2-3, with 8 bases fitting TRBD2. Germline assignment: CDR1 SGHAT and CDR2 FQNNGV. The CDR3 is made up of 15 amino acids. The ends lost 2 bases at V and 3 bases at J; junction bases unmatched: 4.

This clone was detected only once. This chain's CDR3 is CASSLGASGNTIYF. The CDR3 bases are TGTGCCAGCAGCTTAGGGGCCTCTGGAAACACCATATATTTT. This rearrangement joins TRBV7-9 to TRBJ1-3; D gene uncertain. The length of the CDR3 is 14 residues. The germline CDR1 and CDR2 sequences are SEHNR and FQNEAQ (reference sequence). Between the trimmed V and J ends, which lost 1 base and 0 bases, there was a span of 4 bases.

The chain employs TRBV2 and TRBJ1-4, with TRBD1 as a possible D gene (5 bases). V gave up 8 bases and J gave up 7 bases, with 17 bases separating them. Germline V lookup: CDR1 SNHLY, CDR2 FYNNEI. This CDR3 is built from 14 residues. CDR3 residues: CASGGGTEGEKLFF. The CDR3 bases are TGTGCCAGCGGGGGGGGGACGGAAGGTGAAAAACTGTTTTTT. Full variable domain (remainder filled in from reference TRBV2 and TRBJ1-4): EPEVTQTPSHQVTQMGQEVILRCVPISNHLYFYWYRQILGQKVEFLVSFYNNEISEKSEIFDDQFSVERPDGSNFTLKIRSTKLEDSAMYFCASGGGTEGEKLFFGSGTQLSVL.

This clone was detected only a few times. The rearrangement uses TRBV5-1 and TRBJ1-4; D is uncertain. This CDR3 is built from 12 residues. Trimming left V 4 bases short and J 4 bases short, with 5 bases between. CDR1 is SGHRS and CDR2 is YFSETQ in the germline V gene. This chain's CDR3 is CASSIGNEKLFF. The CDR3 DNA reads TGCGCCAGCAGCATCGGTAATGAAAAACTGTTTTTT.

The chain recombines TRBV7-2 with TRBJ2-5; a weak D match, TRBD1 (5 bases). Between the trimmed V and J ends, which lost 0 bases and 5 bases, there was a span of 13 bases. The CDR3 totals 15 residues. The germline CDR1 and CDR2 sequences are SGHTA and FQGNSA. In DNA form, the CDR3 reads TGTGCCAGCAGCTTAGCGCAGGGTGGTTATGAGACCCAGTACTTC. This gives the protein CASSLAQGGYETQYF.

The sample holds one count of this clone. The chain recombines TRBV6-2 or TRBV6-3 with TRBJ2-7; no clear D. Germline CDR1 and CDR2: MNHEY and SVGEGT. V lost 4 bases and J lost 2, with 12 bases in between. The CDR3 runs 14 residues. The CDR3 reads CASSSTHRAYEQYF. DNA for the CDR3: TGTGCCAGCAGTTCGACACATAGAGCCTACGAGCAGTACTTC.

A remark on this clone: One junction end does not reproduce the germline sequence, and a read error may be involved. This rearrangement joins TRBV4-3 to TRBJ2-3; the D gene could be TRBD1 or TRBD2 (6 bases each). From germline, CDR1 is LGHNA and CDR2 YSLEER. The CDR3 is 15 amino acids. The CDR3 DNA reads as TGCGCCAGCAGACAAGGGGGAGGTGGCACAGATACGCAGTATTTT. This sequence encodes CASRQGGGGTDTQYF.

This clone was counted only a few times. The V gene is TRBV3-1 (or the pseudogene TRBV3-2), the J gene TRBJ2-1; 9 positions match TRBD2. The length of the CDR3 is 16 residues. Germline-derived CDR1 and CDR2 are LGHDT and YNNKEL (reference sequence). V lost 3 bases to trimming and J lost 3 bases; unmatched junction nucleotides: 6. The CDR3 nucleotides read TGTGCCAGCAGCCAGGGGAGCGGGGGGCGCTACAATGAGCAGTTCTTC. Translation gives CASSQGSGGRYNEQFF.

This rearrangement joins TRBV7-9 to TRBJ2-1; D perhaps matches TRBD1 (6 bases). Per the germline V gene, CDR1 is SEHNR and CDR2 is FQNEAQ (reference sequence). The V and J ends lost 8 bases and 8 bases respectively, with 19 bases between them. This CDR3 has 14 residues. This CDR3 is CASDLPGTIHEQFF. The CDR3 DNA reads TGTGCCAGCGATCTCCCCGGGACAATCCATGAGCAGTTCTTC.

This sequence joins TRBV24-1 and TRBJ2-5; 10 nucleotides match TRBD2. The CDR3 is 13 residues long. Germline V gives CDR1 KGHDR, CDR2 SFDVKD. The J segment lost 2 bases and the V segment lost 8 bases, leaving 1 base of the junction unmatched. This chain's CDR3 is CATNSGGQETQYF. The CDR3 bases are TGTGCCACCAATAGCGGGGGGCAAGAGACCCAGTACTTC.

The chain couples TRBV5-6 to TRBJ2-7, with 10 positions matching TRBD1. This CDR3 is 16 amino acids long. After removal of 0 bases from V and 3 bases from J, the junction contained 6 bases not matched to a gene. Germline V lookup: CDR1 SGHDT, CDR2 YYEEEE. CDR3 loop: CASSLEPGQGYYEQYF. In nucleotides, the CDR3 is TGTGCCAGCAGCTTGGAACCGGGACAGGGGTACTACGAGCAGTACTTC.

This clone was seen a single time. The V call is TRBV4-1, the J call TRBJ2-1; weak D call: TRBD1 (6 bases). V shed 2 bases and J shed 2 bases, with 13 bases lying between them. The CDR3 totals 16 residues. CDR1 and CDR2 from the germline V gene are MGHRA and YSYEKL. This chain's CDR3 is CASSQRSGDPYNEQFF. DNA of the CDR3: TGCGCCAGCAGCCAAAGATCAGGGGATCCCTACAATGAGCAGTTCTTC.

The CDR3 region is CATSPPGTTTDTQYF. As DNA, the CDR3 is TGTGCCACCAGTCCTCCGGGTACTACCACAGATACGCAGTATTTT. The chain has TRBV24-1 and TRBJ2-3; D is unresolved. Germline CDR1 KGHDR, CDR2 SFDVKD. The V end was cut by 6 bases, the J end by 2 bases, with 14 bases between. The CDR3 runs 15 residues.

The rearrangement links TRBV10-1 to TRBJ2-3; a weak D match, TRBD2 (6 bases). Germline V gene data show CDR1 as WNHNN and CDR2 as SYGVQD (reference sequence). V was pared by 1 base and J by 6 bases, with 11 bases between. CDR3 size: 14 residues. The CDR3 is CASSEYAGLDTQYF. The CDR3 region has the DNA TGCGCCAGCAGTGAGTACGCGGGGTTGGATACGCAGTATTTT.

The chain uses TRBV19 and TRBJ1-1, with 7 bases matching TRBD1. The germline CDR1 and CDR2 sequences are LNHDA and SQIVND (reference sequence). Trimming cost V 8 bases and J 0 bases; bases outside gene matches: 3. The CDR3 spans 13 residues. The CDR3 protein is CASWDSMNTEAFF. CDR3 in DNA: TGTGCCAGTTGGGACAGTATGAACACTGAAGCTTTCTTT.

The genes are TRBV5-1 and TRBJ1-1, with D maybe TRBD1 (6 bases). CDR3 length: 13 residues. Germline CDR1 and CDR2: SGHRS and YFSETQ. Trimming took off 3 bases at V and 1 base at J, with 7 bases between the two ends. CDR3 coding DNA: TGCGCCAGCAGCTCGACAGGGAACACTGAAGCTTTCTTT. Protein sequence: CASSSTGNTEAFF. Drawing the rest from reference TRBV5-1 and TRBJ1-1, the complete variable domain is KAGVTQTPRYLIKTRGQQVTLSCSPISGHRSVSWYQQTPGQGLQFLFEYFSETQRNKGNFPGRFSGRQFSNSRSEMNVSTLELGDSALYLCASSSTGNTEAFFGQGTRLTVV.

The rearrangement links TRBV19 to TRBJ1-5; D is uncertain. The CDR3 is 13 amino acids. Germline V lookup: CDR1 LNHDA, CDR2 SQIVND (reference sequence). V was shortened by 0 bases and J by 6 bases, with 6 bases between the two germline ends. Here the CDR3 DNA reads TGTGCCAGTAGTATAGAAGGGAGTCAGCCCCAGCATTTT. Residues: CASSIEGSQPQHF. Combining the CDR3 with reference TRBV19 and TRBJ1-5 gives the whole variable domain DGGITQSPKYLFRKEGQNVTLSCEQNLNHDAMYWYRQDPGQGLRLIYYSQIVNDFQKGDIAEGYSVSREKKESFPLTVTSAQKNPTAFYLCASSIEGSQPQHFGDGTRLSIL.

This clone came up once. The V call is TRBV3-1 (or the pseudogene TRBV3-2), the J call TRBJ2-1, with TRBD2 matching 9 bases. This CDR3 has 14 residues. CDR1 LGHDT and CDR2 YNNKEL come from the germline V gene (reference sequence). J was trimmed by 10 bases and V by 3 bases; bases with no gene match: 7. The CDR3 nucleotides read TGTGCCAGCAGCCAGCGCGGGGGGGCGGAGGAGCAGTTCTTC. Its translation: CASSQRGGAEEQFF.

V and J are TRBV6-5 and TRBJ2-5; tentatively, D is TRBD2 (6 bases). The CDR3 has 13 amino acids. Per germline, CDR1 MNHEY and CDR2 SVGAGI. V gave up 6 bases and J gave up 5 bases, with 13 bases separating them. CDR3 loop: CASSQIGGETQYF. The CDR3 DNA is TGTGCCAGCAGCCAAATCGGGGGTGAGACCCAGTACTTC.

The rearrangement uses TRBV15 and TRBJ1-1; D call uncertain. Germline V gives CDR1 LNHNV, CDR2 YYDKDF (reference sequence). The V gene lost 3 bases and the J gene lost 4 bases, with 9 bases spanning the gap. The CDR3 has 13 residues. CDR3 bases: TGTGCCACCAGCAGCATAGAGGCCACTGAAGCTTTCTTT. Amino acids: CATSSIEATEAFF.

The chain is built from TRBV5-4 and TRBJ2-7, with D tentatively TRBD2 (5 bases). The germline CDR1 and CDR2 sequences are SGHNT and YYREEE (reference sequence). The CDR3 contains 15 residues. The ends were cut back, 3 bases at V and 2 bases at J, with 15 bases in the middle. Here the CDR3 reads CASSSSGVRAYEQYF. The CDR3 nucleotides read TGTGCCAGCAGCTCTTCCGGGGTTCGGGCCTACGAGCAGTACTTC.

The V call is TRBV28, the J call TRBJ2-1; D possibly corresponds to TRBD1 (5 bases). CDR3 length equals 14 residues. CDR1 is MDHEN and CDR2 is SYDVKM in the germline V gene. V was clipped by 10 bases and J by 0 bases, with 13 bases between them. The CDR3 DNA follows: TGTGCCACTAAAGGGGATAACTCCTACAATGAGCAGTTCTTC. This encodes CATKGDNSYNEQFF. Variable domain in full (rest from reference TRBV28 and TRBJ2-1): DVKVTQSSRYLVKRTGEKVFLECVQDMDHENMFWYRQDPGLGLRLIYFSYDVKMKEKGDIPEGYSVSREKKERFSLILESASTNQTSMYLCATKGDNSYNEQFFGPGTRLTVL.

This clone has only a few counts. The V gene is TRBV10-3, the J gene TRBJ1-5; D gene ambiguous. Germline assignment: CDR1 ENHRY and CDR2 SYGVKD. Trimming shortened V by 10 bases and J by 2 bases, and 12 bases separated the two germline ends. The CDR3 loop spans 13 amino acids. CDR3 DNA: TGTGCCACCGGCAGCGTCGGCAATCAGCCCCAGCATTTT. It yields the protein CATGSVGNQPQHF.